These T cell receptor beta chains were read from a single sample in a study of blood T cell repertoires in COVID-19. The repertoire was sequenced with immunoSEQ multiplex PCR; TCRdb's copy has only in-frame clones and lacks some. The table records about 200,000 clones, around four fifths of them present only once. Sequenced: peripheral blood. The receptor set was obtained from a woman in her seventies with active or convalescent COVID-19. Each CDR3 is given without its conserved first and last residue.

CDR3aa: ASSYLTGTRNTEAF; v_gene: TRBV6-5; j_gene: TRBJ1-1
CDR3aa: ASSLSSGSTYNEQF; v_gene: TRBV4-1; j_gene: TRBJ2-1
CDR3aa: ASSFQGGNTIY; v_gene: TRBV6-5; j_gene: TRBJ1-3
CDR3aa: ASSPGTANTEAF; v_gene: TRBV7-8; j_gene: TRBJ1-1
CDR3aa: ASSPTSFHQF; v_gene: TRBV6-5; j_gene: TRBJ2-1
CDR3aa: ASRRNTEAF; v_gene: TRBV6-5; j_gene: TRBJ1-1
CDR3aa: ASTGGGNQPQH; v_gene: TRBV28; j_gene: TRBJ1-5
CDR3aa: ASSYSGGREKLF; v_gene: TRBV7-2; j_gene: TRBJ1-4
CDR3aa: ASSLRGHQYQETQY; v_gene: TRBV27; j_gene: TRBJ2-5
CDR3aa: ASSLSRQGVNEQF; v_gene: TRBV13; j_gene: TRBJ2-1
CDR3aa: AISESLEGEWDEQF; v_gene: TRBV10-3; j_gene: TRBJ2-1
CDR3aa: ASSLTSGYEQY; v_gene: TRBV3-1/TRBV3-2; j_gene: TRBJ2-7
CDR3aa: ASSRRGDTQY; v_gene: TRBV7-2; j_gene: TRBJ2-3
CDR3aa: ATRPGGVNQETQY; v_gene: TRBV5-1; j_gene: TRBJ2-5
CDR3aa: ASSPPPSGRSAPAYNEQF; v_gene: TRBV5-1; j_gene: TRBJ2-1
CDR3aa: ASSFGDRGSYGYT; v_gene: TRBV5-1; j_gene: TRBJ1-2
CDR3aa: AWRRGLDNEQF; v_gene: TRBV30; j_gene: TRBJ2-1
CDR3aa: ATSFAVGRGGQPQH; v_gene: TRBV15; j_gene: TRBJ1-5
CDR3aa: ASSEEQGVETQY; v_gene: TRBV2; j_gene: TRBJ2-5
CDR3aa: ATLLPGTEAF; v_gene: TRBV15; j_gene: TRBJ1-1
CDR3aa: ASRPTQGYGSYEQY; v_gene: TRBV5-1; j_gene: TRBJ2-7
CDR3aa: ASSRHLGQNTGELF; v_gene: TRBV5-1; j_gene: TRBJ2-2
CDR3aa: AISEGAGWSTDTQY; v_gene: TRBV10-3; j_gene: TRBJ2-3
CDR3aa: ASRQGTIDYGYT; v_gene: TRBV3-1/TRBV3-2; j_gene: TRBJ1-2
CDR3aa: ASSEWTSGSFGEQF; v_gene: TRBV2; j_gene: TRBJ2-1
CDR3aa: ASMGGPDTQY; v_gene: TRBV6-5; j_gene: TRBJ2-3
CDR3aa: ASSLDDTTQY; v_gene: TRBV5-4; j_gene: TRBJ2-3
CDR3aa: ASSLELAGGSNEQF; v_gene: TRBV5-1; j_gene: TRBJ2-1
CDR3aa: ASSLMPPGGSGELF; v_gene: TRBV7-3; j_gene: TRBJ2-2
CDR3aa: ASSLHHLDRPNYGYT; v_gene: TRBV4-1; j_gene: TRBJ1-2
CDR3aa: ASSDNAGGSNQPQH; v_gene: TRBV19; j_gene: TRBJ1-5
CDR3aa: ASSSGQINEKLF; v_gene: TRBV7-2; j_gene: TRBJ1-4
CDR3aa: ASSLEGTYEQY; v_gene: TRBV12-3/TRBV12-4; j_gene: TRBJ2-7
CDR3aa: ASSSPYPSTSGGGTDTQY; v_gene: TRBV7-3; j_gene: TRBJ2-3
CDR3aa: ASSQGQGFRSKQF; v_gene: TRBV14; j_gene: TRBJ2-1
CDR3aa: ASSVGGRTDTQY; v_gene: TRBV9; j_gene: TRBJ2-3
CDR3aa: ASRTGSMGSPLH; v_gene: TRBV19; j_gene: TRBJ1-6
CDR3aa: ASGQQETQY; v_gene: TRBV5-1; j_gene: TRBJ2-5
CDR3aa: ASRPTSSYEQY; v_gene: TRBV5-1; j_gene: TRBJ2-7
CDR3aa: ASTLGTDTQY; v_gene: TRBV27; j_gene: TRBJ2-3